Listed below are T cell receptor beta chains from one sample, sequenced in a study of blood T cell repertoires in COVID-19. TCRdb keeps only in-frame clones here, not all; method: immunoSEQ multiplex PCR. The data show about 170,000 clones, 84% seen once. Sequences were obtained from PBMCs or T cells enriched from blood (not recorded which). These receptors were collected from a man in his forties or fifties who had recovered from COVID-19. Both conserved end residues are part of each CDR3. The D gene is left open where the match is weak. Rows may omit the clone size; those that give it use once, few, many or a size class.

d_call: TRBD2; clone_size: -; j_call: TRBJ2-1; v_call: TRBV20-1; cdr3_nt: TGCAGTGCTAGTCGGGGTAGCGGGGGAATGGCCTACAATGAGCAGTTCTTC; cdr3_aa: CSASRGSGGMAYNEQFF
d_call: TRBD1; clone_size: -; j_call: TRBJ1-1; v_call: TRBV5-6; cdr3_nt: TGTGCCAGCAGCTGGCAGGGGGTTCTTGGTGAAGCTTTCTTT; cdr3_aa: CASSWQGVLGEAFF
d_call: -; clone_size: once; j_call: TRBJ1-5; v_call: TRBV6-2/TRBV6-3; cdr3_nt: TGTGCCAGCAGTTACTCGCGCGGTTACAATCAGCCCCAGCATTTT; cdr3_aa: CASSYSRGYNQPQHF
d_call: TRBD2; clone_size: -; j_call: TRBJ2-2; v_call: TRBV27; cdr3_nt: TGTGCCAGCAGTTTGCAGCGGGGGGGCCTTTTCGGCGGGGAGCTGTTTTTT; cdr3_aa: CASSLQRGGLFGGELFF
d_call: -; clone_size: -; j_call: TRBJ1-1; v_call: TRBV28; cdr3_nt: TGTGCCAGCAGTTCTGGGGGCACAGGGAACACTGAAGCTTTCTTT; cdr3_aa: CASSSGGTGNTEAFF
d_call: -; clone_size: -; j_call: TRBJ1-6; v_call: TRBV13; cdr3_nt: TGTGCCAGCAGCCTCTCTGGGACTGGGAATTCACCCCTCCACTTT; cdr3_aa: CASSLSGTGNSPLHF
d_call: TRBD1; clone_size: -; j_call: TRBJ1-6; v_call: TRBV4-3; cdr3_nt: TGCGCCAGCAGCGAGACAGGGGGCGGTAATTCACCCCTCCACTTT; cdr3_aa: CASSETGGGNSPLHF
d_call: TRBD1; clone_size: -; j_call: TRBJ1-6; v_call: TRBV9; cdr3_nt: TGTGCCAGCAGCGCGACAGGGCGGAGCTCCTATAATTCACCCCTCCACTTT; cdr3_aa: CASSATGRSSYNSPLHF
d_call: -; clone_size: -; j_call: TRBJ1-2; v_call: TRBV30; cdr3_nt: TGTGCCTGGAGTTCACAGGGCGGAAGATCCTATGGCTACACCTTC; cdr3_aa: CAWSSQGGRSYGYTF
d_call: TRBD2; clone_size: -; j_call: TRBJ2-5; v_call: TRBV24-1; cdr3_nt: TGTGCCACCAGTGACCCCGCGACTAGCGGGGGGGGTGAGACCCAGTACTTC; cdr3_aa: CATSDPATSGGGETQYF
d_call: -; clone_size: -; j_call: TRBJ1-2; v_call: TRBV6-5; cdr3_nt: TGTGCCAGCAGTTACTCTCGGGGTTCGAACTATGGCTACACCTTC; cdr3_aa: CASSYSRGSNYGYTF
d_call: -; clone_size: -; j_call: TRBJ2-2; v_call: TRBV4-1; cdr3_nt: TGCGCCAGCAGCCAAGCGCGGACATTTAACACCGGGGAGCTGTTTTTT; cdr3_aa: CASSQARTFNTGELFF
d_call: -; clone_size: -; j_call: TRBJ2-7; v_call: TRBV7-2; cdr3_nt: TGTGCCAGCAGCTTACTGTCCGAGCAGTACTTC; cdr3_aa: CASSLLSEQYF
d_call: -; clone_size: -; j_call: TRBJ1-2; v_call: TRBV12-3/TRBV12-4; cdr3_nt: TGTGCCAGCAGTTTTCGGGTGGATGGCTACACCTTC; cdr3_aa: CASSFRVDGYTF
d_call: TRBD2; clone_size: -; j_call: TRBJ2-1; v_call: TRBV19; cdr3_nt: TGTGCCAGTAGTACGCTAGCGGGGTCATGGGAGCAGTTCTTC; cdr3_aa: CASSTLAGSWEQFF
d_call: TRBD1; clone_size: -; j_call: TRBJ1-2; v_call: TRBV30; cdr3_nt: TGTGCCTGGATAACAGCCGGGACAGGGGCGAACTATGGCTACACCTTC; cdr3_aa: CAWITAGTGANYGYTF
d_call: -; clone_size: -; j_call: TRBJ2-2; v_call: TRBV7-9; cdr3_nt: TGTGCCAGCAGCTCCTTCGCGGGGCACACCGGGGAGCTGTTTTTT; cdr3_aa: CASSSFAGHTGELFF
d_call: TRBD1; clone_size: once; j_call: TRBJ1-3; v_call: TRBV19; cdr3_nt: TGTGCCAGTAGTTCAAGGACAGGGCCCTCTGGAAACACCATATATTTT; cdr3_aa: CASSSRTGPSGNTIYF
d_call: TRBD1; clone_size: -; j_call: TRBJ1-6; v_call: TRBV11-2; cdr3_nt: TGTGCCAGCAGCGCAGGGACAGGGATGAATTCACCCCTCCACTTT; cdr3_aa: CASSAGTGMNSPLHF
d_call: TRBD1; clone_size: -; j_call: TRBJ2-7; v_call: TRBV6-5; cdr3_nt: TGTGCCAGCAGCGCAGGGGGCGGGGAGCAGTACTTC; cdr3_aa: CASSAGGGEQYF
d_call: -; clone_size: once; j_call: TRBJ1-2; v_call: TRBV28; cdr3_nt: TGTGCCAGCCGCCCTGGGAGACAGGTAGACGGCTACACCTTC; cdr3_aa: CASRPGRQVDGYTF
d_call: TRBD1; clone_size: -; j_call: TRBJ1-2; v_call: TRBV27; cdr3_nt: TGTGCCAGCAGTCGAGGGGGCGTCGACGGCTACACCTTC; cdr3_aa: CASSRGGVDGYTF
d_call: TRBD1; clone_size: -; j_call: TRBJ2-2; v_call: TRBV28; cdr3_nt: TGTGCCAGCAGGAGACCCGGGCAGGGGGCGGCGAACACCGGGGAGCTGTTTTTT; cdr3_aa: CASRRPGQGAANTGELFF
d_call: -; clone_size: -; j_call: TRBJ2-7; v_call: TRBV4-1; cdr3_nt: TGCGCCAGCAGCCCTCGACAAGAGACCTACGAGCAGTACTTC; cdr3_aa: CASSPRQETYEQYF
d_call: -; clone_size: -; j_call: TRBJ2-3; v_call: TRBV28; cdr3_nt: TGTGCCAGCACCCCAGCGGCGGTCACAGATACGCAGTATTTT; cdr3_aa: CASTPAAVTDTQYF
d_call: TRBD1; clone_size: once; j_call: TRBJ2-7; v_call: TRBV2; cdr3_nt: TGTGCCAGCAGTCGGGACCGGGACAGTCTTCTCGAGCAGTACTTC; cdr3_aa: CASSRDRDSLLEQYF
d_call: TRBD1; clone_size: -; j_call: TRBJ1-6; v_call: TRBV27; cdr3_nt: TGTGCCAGCCAGGGACAGGGAGATTCACCCCTCCACTTT; cdr3_aa: CASQGQGDSPLHF
d_call: TRBD2; clone_size: -; j_call: TRBJ2-1; v_call: TRBV7-6; cdr3_nt: TGTGCCAGCAGCTTAGAGTCGGGGAGCGGGGGGCAGAATGAGCAGTTCTTC; cdr3_aa: CASSLESGSGGQNEQFF
d_call: -; clone_size: -; j_call: TRBJ1-5; v_call: TRBV15; cdr3_nt: TGTGCCACCAGCAGAGATAGGGGATACGGTCAGCCCCAGCATTTT; cdr3_aa: CATSRDRGYGQPQHF
d_call: -; clone_size: once; j_call: TRBJ1-4; v_call: TRBV7-9; cdr3_nt: TGTGCCAGCAGCCCGAGTCGGGGATATTCAACTAATGAAAAACTGTTTTTT; cdr3_aa: CASSPSRGYSTNEKLFF
d_call: -; clone_size: few; j_call: TRBJ1-4; v_call: TRBV5-6; cdr3_nt: TGTGCCAGCAGCCCAGGGGCCGGGGATATCCGCGGGGGACTGTTTTTT; cdr3_aa: CASSPGAGDIRGGLFF
d_call: TRBD2; clone_size: once; j_call: TRBJ2-2; v_call: TRBV7-8; cdr3_nt: TGTGCCAGCAGCTCCCGCCGGACTAGCGGGGGGACCGGGGAGCTGTTTTTT; cdr3_aa: CASSSRRTSGGTGELFF
d_call: -; clone_size: -; j_call: TRBJ2-7; v_call: TRBV18; cdr3_nt: TGTGCCAGCTCACCACTTCAGGGATACGAGCAGTACTTC; cdr3_aa: CASSPLQGYEQYF